These T cell receptor beta chains were read from a single sample in a study of CD8+CD57+ T cells in acquired aplastic anemia. TCRdb re-called the reads with MiXCR, one entry per CDR3 protein. The table includes just over 40,000 distinct CDR3 sequences, over 55% detected once. Sequencing input: sorted CD4+, CD8+, or CD8+CD57+ T cells (not recorded which) from PBMCs. These receptors were obtained from a human donor with aplastic anemia. The CDR3 runs from the conserved cysteine through the conserved F or W. D genes are given only for firm matches. Where a row states a size, it is once, few, many or the class of an expanded clone; other rows omit it.

V,size,J,D,CDR3,DNA
TRBV12-3/TRBV12-4,many,TRBJ1-1,TRBD1,CAIGRTGAGTEAFF,TGTGCCATCGGACGTACAGGGGCGGGAACTGAAGCTTTCTTT
TRBV14,.,TRBJ1-2,.,CASSLGLSSGYTF,TGTGCCAGCAGCCTCGGACTTTCCAGCGGCTACACCTTC
TRBV7-9,.,TRBJ2-1,.,CASSQGVNNEQFF,TGTGCCAGCAGCCAGGGAGTAAACAATGAGCAGTTCTTC
TRBV24-1,once,TRBJ2-1,.,CATSDFEAYNEQFF,TGTGCCACCAGTGATTTTGAAGCGTACAATGAGCAGTTCTTC
TRBV10-2,.,TRBJ2-6,TRBD2,CASSQERGTGANVLTF,TGCGCCAGCAGCCAAGAGCGGGGAACCGGGGCCAACGTCCTGACTTTC
TRBV18,many,TRBJ2-7,.,CASSPPARRTDTYEQYF,TGTGCCAGCTCACCACCAGCGAGACGGACAGATACCTACGAGCAGTACTTC
TRBV7-2,.,TRBJ1-3,.,CASSLDYDTIYF,TGTGCCAGCAGCTTAGATTATGACACCATATATTTT
TRBV7-8,many,TRBJ2-5,.,CASSTVNRVEKETQYF,TGTGCCAGCAGCACCGTCAATCGGGTCGAGAAAGAGACCCAGTACTTC
TRBV15,.,TRBJ2-5,TRBD2,CASSSSGGKTQYF,TGTGCCAGCAGCTCTAGCGGGGGTAAGACCCAGTACTTC
TRBV6-1,few,TRBJ2-6,TRBD2,CASSGTSGGIPGANVLTF,TGTGCCAGCAGCGGGACTAGCGGGGGAATCCCTGGGGCCAACGTCCTGACTTTC
TRBV10-2,many,TRBJ1-2,.,CASSESRGYNYGYTF,TGCGCCAGCAGTGAGTCGAGAGGATACAACTATGGCTACACCTTC
TRBV19,.,TRBJ1-5,.,CASSMAPVSNQPQHF,TGTGCCAGTAGTATGGCTCCCGTTAGCAATCAGCCCCAGCATTTT
TRBV29-1,.,TRBJ2-7,.,CSVGAGLEQYF,TGCAGCGTTGGCGCGGGCTTGGAGCAGTACTTC
TRBV7-6,.,TRBJ2-7,.,CASSFDNSYEQYF,TGTGCCAGCAGCTTCGACAACTCCTACGAGCAGTACTTC
TRBV4-1,many,TRBJ2-2,TRBD1,CASLGTVSTGELFF,TGCGCCAGCCTCGGGACAGTTAGCACCGGGGAGCTGTTTTTT
TRBV10-1,.,TRBJ2-2,.,CASSINRAGELFF,TGCGCCAGCAGTATAAACAGGGCCGGGGAGCTGTTTTTT
TRBV7-9,.,TRBJ2-1,.,CASSLGDNEQFF,TGTGCCAGCAGCTTGGGGGACAATGAGCAGTTCTTC
TRBV10-1,.,TRBJ2-6,.,CASSGTAGANVLTF,TGCGCCAGCAGTGGGACCGCCGGGGCCAACGTCCTGACTTTC
TRBV5-1,many,TRBJ2-5,TRBD1,CASSSDRVTVETQYF,TGCGCCAGCAGCTCGGACAGGGTGACGGTAGAGACCCAGTACTTC
TRBV19,.,TRBJ2-3,.,CASSHVVTDTQYF,TGTGCCAGTAGTCATGTTGTCACAGATACGCAGTATTTT
TRBV3-1,.,TRBJ2-5,TRBD2,CASSQERLARETQYF,TGTGCCAGCAGCCAAGAAAGACTAGCGAGAGAGACCCAGTACTTC
TRBV7-9,many,TRBJ1-2,TRBD1,CASSPGQGAYGYTF,TGTGCCAGCAGCCCGGGACAGGGGGCATATGGCTACACCTTC
TRBV4-1,.,TRBJ2-7,TRBD2,CASSLGLAVRYEQYF,TGCGCCAGCAGCTTGGGGCTAGCGGTCAGATACGAGCAGTACTTC
TRBV24-1,.,TRBJ1-2,.,CATSVQENDGYTF,TGTGCCACCAGTGTACAGGAGAATGATGGCTACACCTTC
TRBV20-1,few,TRBJ1-5,.,CSFRVDQPQHF,TGCAGTTTTCGGGTTGATCAGCCCCAGCATTTT
TRBV6-5,.,TRBJ1-2,.,CASSYSSGFGYTF,TGTGCCAGCAGTTACTCGTCAGGGTTCGGCTACACCTTC
TRBV20-1,.,TRBJ1-5,TRBD1,CSASPRTGGNQPQHF,TGCAGTGCTAGCCCCCGGACAGGGGGCAATCAGCCCCAGCATTTT
TRBV2,.,TRBJ1-1,.,CATTQRLDTEAFF,TGTGCCACCACTCAGAGGCTAGACACTGAAGCTTTCTTT
TRBV10-2,.,TRBJ2-7,.,CASTGTSYEQYF,TGCGCCAGCACGGGGACCTCCTACGAGCAGTACTTC
TRBV10-2,many,TRBJ2-7,.,CASSESTGRDEQYF,TGCGCCAGCAGTGAGTCGACAGGGAGGGACGAGCAGTACTTC
TRBV19,many,TRBJ2-3,.,CASSRLPRDTQYF,TGTGCCAGTAGTCGACTACCCAGGGATACGCAGTATTTT
TRBV7-3,.,TRBJ2-3,TRBD2,CASSKTSGDTQYF,TGCGCCAGCAGCAAGACTAGCGGAGATACGCAGTATTTT
TRBV25-1,.,TRBJ1-4,TRBD1,CASSIRDRGEKLFF,TGTGCCAGCAGTATCCGGGACAGGGGAGAAAAACTGTTTTTT